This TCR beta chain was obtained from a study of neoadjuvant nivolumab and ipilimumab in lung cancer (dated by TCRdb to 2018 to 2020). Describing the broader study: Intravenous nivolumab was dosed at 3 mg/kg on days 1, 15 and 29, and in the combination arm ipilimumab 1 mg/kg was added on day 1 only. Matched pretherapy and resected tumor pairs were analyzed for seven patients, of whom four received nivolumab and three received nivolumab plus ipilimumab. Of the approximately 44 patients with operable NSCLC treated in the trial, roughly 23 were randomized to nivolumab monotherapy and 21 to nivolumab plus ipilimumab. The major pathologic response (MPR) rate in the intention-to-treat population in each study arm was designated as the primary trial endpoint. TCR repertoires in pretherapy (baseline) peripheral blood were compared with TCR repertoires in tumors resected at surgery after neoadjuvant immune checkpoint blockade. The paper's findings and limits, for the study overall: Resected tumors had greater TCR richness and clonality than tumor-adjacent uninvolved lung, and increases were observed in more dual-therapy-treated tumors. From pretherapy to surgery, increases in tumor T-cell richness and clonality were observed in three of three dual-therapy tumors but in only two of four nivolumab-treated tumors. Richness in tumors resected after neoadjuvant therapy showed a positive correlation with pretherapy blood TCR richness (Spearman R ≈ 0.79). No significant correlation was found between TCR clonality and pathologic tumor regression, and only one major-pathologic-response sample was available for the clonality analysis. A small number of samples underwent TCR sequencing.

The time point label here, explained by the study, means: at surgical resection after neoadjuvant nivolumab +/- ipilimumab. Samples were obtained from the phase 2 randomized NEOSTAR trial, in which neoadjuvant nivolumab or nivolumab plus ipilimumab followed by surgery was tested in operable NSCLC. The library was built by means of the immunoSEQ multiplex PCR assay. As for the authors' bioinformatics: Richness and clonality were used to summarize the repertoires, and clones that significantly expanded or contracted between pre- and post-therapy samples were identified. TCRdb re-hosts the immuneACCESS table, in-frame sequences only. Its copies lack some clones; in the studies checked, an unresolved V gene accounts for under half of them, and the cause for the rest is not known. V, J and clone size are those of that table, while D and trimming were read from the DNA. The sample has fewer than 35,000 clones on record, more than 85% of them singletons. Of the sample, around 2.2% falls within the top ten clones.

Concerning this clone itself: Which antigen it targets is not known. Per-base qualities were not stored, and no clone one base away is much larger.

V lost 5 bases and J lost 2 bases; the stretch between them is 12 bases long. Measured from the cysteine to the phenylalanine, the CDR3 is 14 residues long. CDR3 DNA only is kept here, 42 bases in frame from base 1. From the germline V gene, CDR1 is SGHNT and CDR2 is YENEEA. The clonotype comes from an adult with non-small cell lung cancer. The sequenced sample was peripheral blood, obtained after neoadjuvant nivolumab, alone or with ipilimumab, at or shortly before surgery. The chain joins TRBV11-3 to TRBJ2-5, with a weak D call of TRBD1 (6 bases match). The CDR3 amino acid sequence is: CASSQGRQQETQYF. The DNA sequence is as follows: TGTGCCAGCAGCCAGGGGAGACAGCAAGAGACCCAGTACTTC.